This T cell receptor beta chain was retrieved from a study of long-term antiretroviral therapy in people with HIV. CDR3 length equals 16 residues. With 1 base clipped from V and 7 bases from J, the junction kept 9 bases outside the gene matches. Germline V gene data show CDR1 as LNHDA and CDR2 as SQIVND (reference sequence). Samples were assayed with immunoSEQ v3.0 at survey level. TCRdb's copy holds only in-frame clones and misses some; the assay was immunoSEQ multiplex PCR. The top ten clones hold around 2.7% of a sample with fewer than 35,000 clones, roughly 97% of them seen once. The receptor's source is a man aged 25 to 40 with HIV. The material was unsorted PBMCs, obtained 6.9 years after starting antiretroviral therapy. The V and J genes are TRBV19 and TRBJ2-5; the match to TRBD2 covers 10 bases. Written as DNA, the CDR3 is TGTGCCAGTAGTATAGGGGCTAGCGGGGGCGGTCGGACCCAGTACTTC. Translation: CASSIGASGGGRTQYF. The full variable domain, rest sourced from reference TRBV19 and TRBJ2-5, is DGGITQSPKYLFRKEGQNVTLSCEQNLNHDAMYWYRQDPGQGLRLIYYSQIVNDFQKGDIAEGYSVSREKKESFPLTVTSAQKNPTAFYLCASSIGASGGGRTQYFGPGTRLLVL.